A single sample gave rise to the 23 T cell receptor beta chains below, sequenced in a study of T cell responses to AZD1222 COVID-19 vaccine. Only in-frame clones appear in the TCRdb table, and some are missing; sequencing was by immunoSEQ multiplex PCR. The sample lists over 110,000 clones; under 95% were seen once. This specimen consisted of peripheral blood, obtained on day 0 of AZD1222 vaccination. Source of these receptors: an adult in good health.

This clone was observed once. This chain's CDR3 is CASSQNDYGYTF. In DNA form, the CDR3 reads TGTGCCAGCAGCCAAAACGACTATGGCTACACCTTC. The chain joins TRBV3-1 (or the pseudogene TRBV3-2) to TRBJ1-2; D is unclear. This CDR3 spans 12 amino acids. V lost 2 bases and J 3 bases, leaving 4 bases between the germline ends. Looked up from germline, CDR1 is LGHDT and CDR2 is YNNKEL (reference sequence).

The J gene is TRBJ2-7, the V gene TRBV6-5; the D gene could be TRBD1 or TRBD2 (5 bases each). Germline lookup yields CDR1 MNHEY and CDR2 SVGAGI. The CDR3 is made up of 13 amino acids. Trimming pared 4 bases from V and 2 bases from J, leaving 9 bases between. The CDR3 sequence: CASSFGGTYEQYF. DNA of the CDR3: TGTGCCAGCAGTTTTGGGGGTACCTACGAGCAGTACTTC.

The V gene is TRBV18, the J gene TRBJ2-6, with D possibly called TRBD1 or TRBD2 (5 bases each). CDR1 is KGHSH, CDR2 LQKENI, per germline. The CDR3 totals 17 residues. V was pared by 2 bases and J by 0 bases, with 11 bases between. The CDR3 bases are TGTGCCAGCTCACCAGGGGGTATGGGCTCTGGGGCCAACGTCCTGACTTTC. Its translation is CASSPGGMGSGANVLTF.

This chain uses TRBV19 with TRBJ2-7, with D maybe TRBD2 (6 bases). V lost 7 bases and J lost 2, with 12 bases in between. Germline CDR1 and CDR2: LNHDA and SQIVND (reference sequence). The CDR3 runs 13 residues. CDR3 loop: CASTNGSTYEQYF. As DNA, the CDR3 is TGTGCCAGTACGAACGGGAGCACCTACGAGCAGTACTTC.

This clone showed up just once. The V gene is TRBV7-9, the J gene TRBJ2-3, with 9 bases that match TRBD2. CDR1 and CDR2 (germline): SEHNR, FQNEAQ (reference sequence). Germline trimming cut 8 bases from V and 6 bases from J; bases unmatched to any gene: 12. The CDR3 is 15 amino acids. The CDR3 is CASSLGREGPDTQYF. CDR3 bases: TGTGCCAGCTCTTTGGGGCGGGAGGGCCCGGATACGCAGTATTTT.

This clone has just one count. V gene TRBV10-3 combines with J gene TRBJ2-3; possibly TRBD1 or TRBD2 for D (5 bases each). From germline, CDR1 is ENHRY and CDR2 SYGVKD. This CDR3 spans 14 amino acids. V lost 7 bases and J 3 bases, leaving 14 bases between the germline ends. CDR3 amino acids: CAITGTGETDTQYF. In DNA form, the CDR3 reads TGTGCCATCACCGGGACCGGGGAGACAGATACGCAGTATTTT.

The chain combines TRBV11-2 with TRBJ1-2, with a tentative D call TRBD1 (6 bases). With 5 bases removed from V and 8 bases from J, the gap between germline ends came to 18 bases. From germline, CDR1 is SGHAT and CDR2 FQNNGV. The CDR3 extends over 14 amino acids. The CDR3 region is CASSETGTNVGYTF. The CDR3 DNA reads TGTGCCAGCAGCGAAACCGGGACAAACGTCGGCTACACCTTC.

V gene TRBV10-2 combines with J gene TRBJ1-1; no reliable D call. The CDR3 contains 12 residues. Trimming left V 6 bases short and J 3 bases short, with 8 bases between. The V gene's germline CDR1 is WSHSY and CDR2 SAAADI. The CDR3 sequence: CASSVTDTEAFF. For the CDR3, the DNA is TGCGCCAGCAGCGTCACGGACACTGAAGCTTTCTTT.

V gene TRBV18 combines with J gene TRBJ1-2; 7 nucleotides align to TRBD1. V trimming: 8 bases; J trimming: 3 bases; junction bases outside the gene matches: 6. CDR1 and CDR2 (germline): KGHSH, LQKENI. The CDR3 length is 13 residues. The CDR3 sequence is CASTRDSDYGYTF. CDR3 DNA sequence: TGTGCCAGCACGAGGGACAGCGACTATGGCTACACCTTC.

This chain connects TRBV9 to TRBJ2-3; D may be TRBD2 (6 bases). The V end lost 4 bases, the J end lost 1 base, and 19 bases lay between the germline ends. This CDR3 is built from 17 residues. Germline-derived CDR1 and CDR2 are SGDLS and YYNGEE. The CDR3 DNA sequence: TGTGCCAGCAGCCCCATGGGAGGAGGGGTCCGCACAGATACGCAGTATTTT. It translates to CASSPMGGGVRTDTQYF.

The rearrangement joins TRBV5-1 to TRBJ2-7; 9 nucleotides match TRBD2. Losses at the gene ends were 3 bases for V and 1 base for J; bases not matched to a gene: 8. CDR1 is SGHRS and CDR2 is YFSETQ in the germline V gene. This CDR3 spans 16 amino acids. The CDR3 protein is CASSSLAGRGSYEQYF. Here the CDR3 DNA reads TGCGCCAGCAGCTCCCTAGCGGGAAGGGGATCCTACGAGCAGTACTTC.

V usage is TRBV7-2 and J usage is TRBJ2-3; no clear D gene. CDR1 is SGHTA, CDR2 FQGNSA, per germline. The V end lost 1 base, the J end lost 3 bases, and 14 bases lay between the germline ends. This CDR3 has 16 residues. The CDR3 sequence is CASSLGPSGTTDTQYF. CDR3 bases: TGTGCCAGCAGCTTAGGACCCTCCGGCACGACAGATACGCAGTATTTT.

This rearrangement joins TRBV6-2 or TRBV6-3 to TRBJ2-7; no clear D gene. CDR3 length: 17 amino acids. V lost 2 bases to trimming and J lost 3 bases, with 20 bases between them. The germline gives CDR1 MNHEY, CDR2 SVGEGT. CDR3 in amino acids: CASSYACLGKSCYEQYF. CDR3 nucleotide sequence: TGTGCCAGCAGTTACGCCTGCTTAGGCAAGAGTTGCTACGAGCAGTACTTC.

The chain is built from TRBV7-9 and TRBJ1-3; D unclear. CDR3 size: 15 residues. V was trimmed by 5 bases and J by 3 bases, leaving 14 bases between them. Per the germline V gene, CDR1 is SEHNR and CDR2 is FQNEAQ (reference sequence). The CDR3 DNA is TGTGCCAGCAGCCCCGACGTGGTGGTTGGAAACACCATATATTTT. Its protein product is CASSPDVVVGNTIYF.

CDR3 nucleotide sequence: TGCGCCAGCAGTGAGGGTGGGACAGGGGGCGGTGGCACTGAAGCTTTCTTT. Translation gives CASSEGGTGGGGTEAFF. The rearrangement joins TRBV10-2 to TRBJ1-1; 12 positions match TRBD1. The V segment lost 2 bases and the J segment 4 bases; nucleotides outside the gene matches: 8. CDR3 size: 17 residues. In germline, CDR1 is WSHSY, CDR2 SAAADI.

The genes are TRBV4-3 and TRBJ2-2, with 9 bases aligning to TRBD2. Per germline, CDR1 LGHNA and CDR2 YSLEER. Losses at the gene ends were 6 bases for V and 8 bases for J; bases not matched to a gene: 10. CDR3 size: 15 residues. The CDR3 loop reads CASSFSGSGSGELFF. In nucleotides, the CDR3 is TGCGCCAGCAGTTTTAGCGGGAGTGGTTCTGGGGAGCTGTTTTTT.

The chain joins TRBV4-1 to TRBJ1-6, with unresolved D. Germline lookup yields CDR1 MGHRA and CDR2 YSYEKL. This CDR3 region has 15 residues. Trimming took off 1 base at V and 3 bases at J, with 7 bases between the two ends. CDR3 residues: CASSQGRNYNSPLHF. The CDR3, as DNA: TGCGCCAGCAGCCAAGGAAGAAACTATAATTCACCCCTCCACTTT.

CDR3 sequence: CASSLGRTGGQAEAFF. The CDR3 DNA reads TGTGCCAGCAGCTTAGGAAGGACAGGGGGACAAGCTGAAGCTTTCTTT. This rearrangement joins TRBV7-2 to TRBJ1-1, with TRBD1 matching over 10 bases. The CDR3 runs to 16 residues. CDR1 and CDR2 (germline): SGHTA, FQGNSA. V shed 1 base, J shed 6 bases, and the junction held 8 bases outside the gene matches. Together with reference TRBV7-2 and TRBJ1-1, the CDR3 gives the full variable domain: GAGVSQSPSNKVTEKGKDVELRCDPISGHTALYWYRQSLGQGLEFLIYFQGNSAPDKSGLPSDRFSAERTGGSVSTLTIQRTQQEDSAVYLCASSLGRTGGQAEAFFGQGTRLTVV.

The chain couples TRBV4-2 to TRBJ2-2; possibly TRBD2 for D (6 bases). Germline V CDR1 and CDR2: LGHNA, YNFKEQ. Between the trimmed V and J ends, which lost 1 base and 3 bases, there was a span of 12 bases. The CDR3 runs 16 residues. The CDR3 nucleotides read TGTGCCAGCAGCCAAGCCACGGGAGCGGACACCGGGGAGCTGTTTTTT. The encoded protein is CASSQATGADTGELFF.

The chain has TRBV6-5 and TRBJ2-3; tentative D call: TRBD1 (6 bases). Germline assignment: CDR1 MNHEY and CDR2 SVGAGI. V shed 8 bases and J shed 6 bases, with 15 bases lying between them. CDR3 size: 13 residues. The CDR3 DNA sequence: TGTGCCAGCTTCTCACAGGGAACCGATACGCAGTATTTT. Translation gives CASFSQGTDTQYF.

CDR3 loop: CASSASGVYEQYF. Here the CDR3 DNA reads TGTGCCAGCTCTGCTAGCGGGGTATACGAGCAGTACTTC. The chain is built from TRBV6-5 and TRBJ2-7, with TRBD2 matching over 9 bases. This CDR3 has 13 residues. Germline assignment: CDR1 MNHEY and CDR2 SVGAGI. The junction had 6 bases not matched to a gene; V was cut back by 8 bases and J by 4 bases.

The chain uses TRBV19 and TRBJ1-1; 8 bases align to TRBD1. The V segment lost 3 bases and the J segment 5 bases; nucleotides outside the gene matches: 8. The CDR3 contains 15 residues. Per germline, CDR1 LNHDA and CDR2 SQIVND (reference sequence). In DNA form, the CDR3 reads TGTGCCAGTAGTATCCGGACAGGGCCGGGGACTGAAGCTTTCTTT. Protein sequence: CASSIRTGPGTEAFF.

The V and J genes are TRBV5-1 and TRBJ2-1; D might be TRBD2 (5 bases). CDR3 length equals 15 residues. V gave up 4 bases and J gave up 3 bases, with 14 bases separating them. Germline loops: CDR1 SGHRS, CDR2 YFSETQ. This chain's CDR3 is CASSSSSGFYNEQFF. The CDR3 DNA reads TGCGCCAGCAGCAGCTCGAGCGGCTTCTACAATGAGCAGTTCTTC.